This record looks at one T cell receptor beta chain sequence and its context. This receptor's antigen is unknown. Base qualities are not at hand, and no much larger clone is one base apart. The library was built by means of PCR. Sequencing took place on an Illumina HiSeq 2500. To normalize quantification of the TCRbeta repertoire, the TCR libraries were built with molecular barcoding that relied on unique molecular identifiers. The public reads were reprocessed in TCRdb via fastp at Q25 and MiXCR, keeping in-frame beta chains. Merged by CDR3 protein, the rows form single entries marked with the most common genes and DNA. The sample table lists 750,000 to 950,000 distinct CDR3 sequences, approximately 15% of them with a count of one. The biggest ten clones account for roughly 5% of the sample. Relative to germline, V is missing 4 bases and J is missing 6 bases, with 6 bases of the junction outside any gene match. The CDR3 numbers 15 residues from cysteine through phenylalanine. This entry keeps only the CDR3 DNA: 45 bases, framed from base 1. Per the germline V gene (reference sequence), LGHDT is the CDR1 and YNNKEL is the CDR2.

These data belong to a study of T-cell reconstitution after alpha-beta-depleted transplantation in children (dated by TCRdb to 2016 to 2018). Broadly, across the study: Using TCR repertoire profiling, the study quantitatively followed how T-cell immune reconstitution unfolded in children after TCRalphabeta/CD19-depleted allogeneic hematopoietic cell transplantation.

What the authors observed across the whole study: About two months after transplant, the apparently early recovery of alphabetaT-cell counts reportedly depended on just several hundred clones that had expanded rapidly and came from non-depleted graft cells. In some patients, high TCRbeta diversity at day 60 was attributed to recipient T cells and intrathymic progenitors that had survived conditioning. Over subsequent months, a decline in hyperexpanded clone frequencies was noted, and after one year, T-cell counts and TCRbeta diversity were mostly ascribed to newly produced T cells.

This specimen's treatment or condition label, per the study, means: allogeneic hematopoietic cell transplantation with graft depleted of TCRalphabeta T cells and CD19 B cells. TCRalphabeta/CD19-depleted allogeneic hematopoietic cell grafts were given to the transplant recipients, all of whom were children. Specimen: PBMCs, mostly from graft donor cells, collected 360 days after TCRalphabeta/CD19-depleted stem cell transplant. The sequence derives from a male patient between 10 and 17 years old who had a stem cell transplant for acute lymphoblastic leukemia, so the T cells may come from the graft donor. The chain joins TRBV3-1 to TRBJ2-2, with 9 bases aligning to TRBD2. The CDR3 reads CASSRLAGIPGELFF. At the DNA level, the sequence is TGTGCCAGCAGCCGGCTAGCGGGAATCCCCGGGGAGCTGTTTTTT. The variable domain in full, with residues beyond the CDR3 obtained from the reference TRBV3-1 and TRBJ2-2 genes, is DTAVSQTPKYLVTQMGNDKSIKCEQNLGHDTMYWYKQDSKKFLKIMFSYNNKELIINETVPNRFSPKSPDKAHLNLHINSLELGDSAVYFCASSRLAGIPGELFFGEGSRLTVL.